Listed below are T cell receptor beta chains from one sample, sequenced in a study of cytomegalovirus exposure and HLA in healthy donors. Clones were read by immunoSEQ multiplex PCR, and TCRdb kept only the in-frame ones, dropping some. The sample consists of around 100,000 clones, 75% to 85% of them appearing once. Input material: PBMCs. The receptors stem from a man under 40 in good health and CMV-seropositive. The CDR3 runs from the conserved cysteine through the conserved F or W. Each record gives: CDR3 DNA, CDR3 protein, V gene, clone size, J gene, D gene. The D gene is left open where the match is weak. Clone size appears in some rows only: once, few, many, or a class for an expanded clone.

CDR3 DNA: TGTGCCAGCAGCTCAGACTCGGGGGTGGTCGAGCAGTACTTC
CDR3 protein: CASSSDSGVVEQYF
V gene: TRBV7-2
clone size: -
J gene: TRBJ2-7
D gene: -

CDR3 DNA: TGTGCCAGCAGCTTATCCGGGTCTCAATATGGCTACACCTTC
CDR3 protein: CASSLSGSQYGYTF
V gene: TRBV7-9
clone size: -
J gene: TRBJ1-2
D gene: -

CDR3 DNA: TGTGCCAGCTCACTAGGACAGGCCGGCACCCAGGTGCAGTACTTC
CDR3 protein: CASSLGQAGTQVQYF
V gene: TRBV18
clone size: -
J gene: TRBJ2-7
D gene: TRBD1

CDR3 DNA: TGTGCCAGCAGTGATCCCCGGGGACAGGGGCGGAGGACTGAAGCTTTCTTT
CDR3 protein: CASSDPRGQGRRTEAFF
V gene: TRBV2
clone size: few
J gene: TRBJ1-1
D gene: TRBD1

CDR3 DNA: TGTGCCAGCAGTGGCAGCGGGAGAGGGAGAGAGACCCAGTACTTC
CDR3 protein: CASSGSGRGRETQYF
V gene: TRBV28
clone size: -
J gene: TRBJ2-5
D gene: TRBD2

CDR3 DNA: TGTGCCACGATTTTGACAGGGAACTATGGCTACACCTTC
CDR3 protein: CATILTGNYGYTF
V gene: TRBV6-1
clone size: -
J gene: TRBJ1-2
D gene: TRBD1

CDR3 DNA: TGTGCCAGCGGTTGGGGGGATTCCTACGAGCAGTACTTC
CDR3 protein: CASGWGDSYEQYF
V gene: TRBV7-9
clone size: -
J gene: TRBJ2-7
D gene: -

CDR3 DNA: TGTGCCAGCAGCTTAGCGCGCGGCTCCTACGAGCAGTACTTC
CDR3 protein: CASSLARGSYEQYF
V gene: TRBV11-2
clone size: -
J gene: TRBJ2-7
D gene: -

CDR3 DNA: TGTGCTAGTGGTTTGGTAGCGGGGCTAGCGGAATCCTACGAGCAGTACTTC
CDR3 protein: CASGLVAGLAESYEQYF
V gene: TRBV12-5
clone size: once
J gene: TRBJ2-7
D gene: TRBD2

CDR3 DNA: TGCGCCAGCAGTGATCATAGGAACACCGGGGAGCTGTTTTTT
CDR3 protein: CASSDHRNTGELFF
V gene: TRBV10-1
clone size: -
J gene: TRBJ2-2
D gene: -

CDR3 DNA: TGTGCCAGCAAAGGTCCGGGACAGGGGATGGGCGAGCAGTACTTC
CDR3 protein: CASKGPGQGMGEQYF
V gene: TRBV2
clone size: -
J gene: TRBJ2-7
D gene: TRBD1

CDR3 DNA: TGTGCCAGCAGCCAATTCGGGGACTCATGGGGAAACTATGGCTACACCTTC
CDR3 protein: CASSQFGDSWGNYGYTF
V gene: TRBV14
clone size: -
J gene: TRBJ1-2
D gene: -

CDR3 DNA: TGTGCCAGTAGTGAATTCAGGGGCTCTGGGGCCAACGTCCTGACTTTC
CDR3 protein: CASSEFRGSGANVLTF
V gene: TRBV19
clone size: once
J gene: TRBJ2-6
D gene: -

CDR3 DNA: TGTGCCAGCACCTTAGACAGAGCGAACACCGGGGAGCTGTTTTTT
CDR3 protein: CASTLDRANTGELFF
V gene: TRBV5-4
clone size: -
J gene: TRBJ2-2
D gene: -

CDR3 DNA: TGTGCCAGCAGTGAAGCCCGTTGGGAGCAGTACTTC
CDR3 protein: CASSEARWEQYF
V gene: TRBV6-5
clone size: once
J gene: TRBJ2-7
D gene: -

CDR3 DNA: TGTGCCACCAGCAGTACGGACAGGAGGGACGAGCAGTACTTC
CDR3 protein: CATSSTDRRDEQYF
V gene: TRBV15
clone size: -
J gene: TRBJ2-7
D gene: -

CDR3 DNA: TGCAGCGCGGGACAGGGAAGGACCTACGAGCAGTACTTC
CDR3 protein: CSAGQGRTYEQYF
V gene: TRBV29-1
clone size: -
J gene: TRBJ2-7
D gene: TRBD1

CDR3 DNA: TGTGCCAGCAGTCCCTCTACAGGGATAAGTTCACCCCTCCACTTT
CDR3 protein: CASSPSTGISSPLHF
V gene: TRBV6-5
clone size: -
J gene: TRBJ1-6
D gene: -

CDR3 DNA: TGTGCCAGTAGTATTACAGGGAGTGGGGCCAACGTCCTGACTTTC
CDR3 protein: CASSITGSGANVLTF
V gene: TRBV19
clone size: -
J gene: TRBJ2-6
D gene: -

CDR3 DNA: TGTGCCAGCAGCTTAGATGGGAACGGGAGGGCCTCTGATGAGCAGTTCTTC
CDR3 protein: CASSLDGNGRASDEQFF
V gene: TRBV11-3
clone size: -
J gene: TRBJ2-1
D gene: TRBD2

CDR3 DNA: TGTGCCACCAGCAGGGGGGGACTAGCTCAGAACACCGGGGAGCTGTTTTTT
CDR3 protein: CATSRGGLAQNTGELFF
V gene: TRBV15
clone size: -
J gene: TRBJ2-2
D gene: TRBD2

CDR3 DNA: TGTGCCAGCAGCTATCGACAGGGCGGCCCTGGGGAGACCCAGTACTTC
CDR3 protein: CASSYRQGGPGETQYF
V gene: TRBV11-2
clone size: -
J gene: TRBJ2-5
D gene: TRBD1

CDR3 DNA: TGTGCCAGCAGCTCTGACATCTGGCCCTACAATGAGCAGTTCTTC
CDR3 protein: CASSSDIWPYNEQFF
V gene: TRBV7-9
clone size: -
J gene: TRBJ2-1
D gene: -

CDR3 DNA: TGTGCCAGCAGCATTCAGACTAGCGGGAGCGAGACCCAGTACTTC
CDR3 protein: CASSIQTSGSETQYF
V gene: TRBV28
clone size: -
J gene: TRBJ2-5
D gene: TRBD2

CDR3 DNA: TGTGCCAGCAGCTTAGTTCAGGGGTTCTCCCACGAGCAGTACTTC
CDR3 protein: CASSLVQGFSHEQYF
V gene: TRBV7-9
clone size: -
J gene: TRBJ2-7
D gene: -

CDR3 DNA: TGTGCCAGCAGCCGGGACAGGGGATTACAGCCCCAGCATTTT
CDR3 protein: CASSRDRGLQPQHF
V gene: TRBV9
clone size: few
J gene: TRBJ1-5
D gene: TRBD1

CDR3 DNA: TGTGCCAGCAGTGAATATGACAGCAACACAGATACGCAGTATTTT
CDR3 protein: CASSEYDSNTDTQYF
V gene: TRBV2
clone size: -
J gene: TRBJ2-3
D gene: -

CDR3 DNA: TGTGCCAGCTCACCATCACAAGAGACCCAGTACTTC
CDR3 protein: CASSPSQETQYF
V gene: TRBV18
clone size: -
J gene: TRBJ2-5
D gene: -

CDR3 DNA: TGCGCCAGCAGCCAAGACCGGAACTATGGCTACACCTTC
CDR3 protein: CASSQDRNYGYTF
V gene: TRBV4-3
clone size: -
J gene: TRBJ1-2
D gene: -

CDR3 DNA: TGTGCCAGCAGCTTAAGCGGGAGGGTCCACAATGAGCAGTTCTTC
CDR3 protein: CASSLSGRVHNEQFF
V gene: TRBV11-3
clone size: once
J gene: TRBJ2-1
D gene: TRBD2

CDR3 DNA: TGTGCCAGCAGCTTAGCGACCGGAACAGGGCCATCGGAGACCCAGTACTTC
CDR3 protein: CASSLATGTGPSETQYF
V gene: TRBV7-8
clone size: -
J gene: TRBJ2-5
D gene: -

CDR3 DNA: TGCGCCAGCAGCTTGGATCTAGCGGGAGGGTACAATGAGCAGTTCTTC
CDR3 protein: CASSLDLAGGYNEQFF
V gene: TRBV5-1
clone size: -
J gene: TRBJ2-1
D gene: TRBD2

CDR3 DNA: TGTGCCAGCAGCGTGAACCGGCAGGGAGGAACTGAAGCTTTCTTT
CDR3 protein: CASSVNRQGGTEAFF
V gene: TRBV11-2
clone size: -
J gene: TRBJ1-1
D gene: -

CDR3 DNA: TGTGCCAGCAGCTCCAATAATCAGCCCCAGCATTTT
CDR3 protein: CASSSNNQPQHF
V gene: TRBV7-2
clone size: -
J gene: TRBJ1-5
D gene: -

CDR3 DNA: TGCAGCGTCCAAGGGGGACTAGCGGGCCTCCAAGAGACCCAGTACTTC
CDR3 protein: CSVQGGLAGLQETQYF
V gene: TRBV29-1
clone size: -
J gene: TRBJ2-5
D gene: TRBD2

CDR3 DNA: TGTGCCAGCAGCTTAGCGAGGGCCGGGTTCCTGGGCGAGCAGTACTTC
CDR3 protein: CASSLARAGFLGEQYF
V gene: TRBV7-2
clone size: -
J gene: TRBJ2-7
D gene: -

CDR3 DNA: TGTGCCAGCAGATCCCCGCAGGGTAACACCGGGGAGCTGTTTTTT
CDR3 protein: CASRSPQGNTGELFF
V gene: TRBV19
clone size: -
J gene: TRBJ2-2
D gene: -

CDR3 DNA: TGTGCCAGCAGCTCCAGCGGGATTTGGAACAATGAGCAGTTCTTC
CDR3 protein: CASSSSGIWNNEQFF
V gene: TRBV5-4
clone size: -
J gene: TRBJ2-1
D gene: TRBD2

CDR3 DNA: TGCGCCAGTTTACAGGGTTCCTACGAGCAGTACTTC
CDR3 protein: CASLQGSYEQYF
V gene: TRBV10-2
clone size: once
J gene: TRBJ2-7
D gene: -

CDR3 DNA: TGTGCCAGCAGAGACAGGGTCTCCTACAATGAGCAGTTCTTC
CDR3 protein: CASRDRVSYNEQFF
V gene: TRBV2
clone size: -
J gene: TRBJ2-1
D gene: TRBD1

CDR3 DNA: TGTGCCAGCAGCGTGAGGCACAATGAGCAGTTCTTC
CDR3 protein: CASSVRHNEQFF
V gene: TRBV11-2
clone size: -
J gene: TRBJ2-1
D gene: -

CDR3 DNA: TGTGCCAGCAAACCGGGACAGGAGGGGCCCCGCGGCGAAAAACTGTTTTTT
CDR3 protein: CASKPGQEGPRGEKLFF
V gene: TRBV7-9
clone size: -
J gene: TRBJ1-4
D gene: TRBD1